The next 15 T cell receptor beta chains were all read from a single sample in a study of blood T cell repertoires in COVID-19. The protocol was immunoSEQ multiplex PCR, while the TCRdb copy is restricted to in-frame clones and leaves out a portion. Of about 190,000 clones detected, more than 75% appear once; the ten largest clones hold approximately 5%. Specimen: peripheral blood. The receptor set was obtained from an elderly woman with acute or convalescent COVID-19.

The J gene is TRBJ2-6, the V gene TRBV5-4, with a tentative D call TRBD2 (5 bases). CDR1 is SGHNT, CDR2 YYREEE, per germline (reference sequence). CDR3 length: 17 amino acids. The V end lost 5 bases, the J end lost 4 bases, and 19 bases lay between the germline ends. DNA for the CDR3: TGTGCCAGCAGGTCAGGTCGGCTGGGAGCCGGGGCCAACGTCCTGACTTTC. Protein product: CASRSGRLGAGANVLTF.

The genes are TRBV5-1 and TRBJ2-1; TRBD1 matches 8 bases. J was trimmed by 7 bases and V by 4 bases; bases with no gene match: 13. Looked up from germline, CDR1 is SGHRS and CDR2 is YFSETQ. The CDR3 has 16 residues. CDR3 loop: CASSRGRQGSWNEQFF. Here the CDR3 DNA reads TGCGCCAGCAGCCGGGGTCGACAGGGGTCCTGGAATGAGCAGTTCTTC.

The rearrangement links TRBV20-1 to TRBJ1-4; D remains ambiguous. The CDR3 length is 15 residues. CDR1 and CDR2 from the germline V gene are DFQATT and SNEGSKA (reference sequence). Between the trimmed V and J ends, which lost 3 bases and 0 bases, there was a span of 11 bases. CDR3 sequence (DNA): TGCAGTGCTAGTCCTGGGAGTCCAACTAATGAAAAACTGTTTTTT. It yields the protein CSASPGSPTNEKLFF.

J is TRBJ1-2 and V is TRBV4-3; possible D gene TRBD1, 5 bases. The CDR3 has 15 amino acids. Trimming took 0 bases from V and 4 from J, leaving 12 bases between them. Germline V gene sequence: CDR1 LGHNA, CDR2 YSLEER. DNA of the CDR3: TGCGCCAGCAGCCAAGATGACGGACATTTCTATGGCTACACCTTC. Its protein is CASSQDDGHFYGYTF.

This chain uses TRBV7-8 with TRBJ1-1, with D possibly being TRBD1 (5 bases). V was cut by 3 bases and J by 10 bases, with 15 bases left in between. The CDR3 contains 13 residues. Germline V gives CDR1 SGHVS, CDR2 FQNEAQ. DNA for the CDR3: TGTGCCAGCAGCTTGTTCCGGGGGACGGGAGCTTTCTTT. Translating it yields CASSLFRGTGAFF.

V gene TRBV11-3 combines with J gene TRBJ2-1; D is uncertain. V dropped 0 bases and J dropped 8 bases, with 14 bases sitting between them. The CDR3 length is 15 residues. Per the germline V gene, CDR1 is SGHNT and CDR2 is YENEEA. The CDR3: CASSLEGYVGDEQFF. The CDR3 nucleotides read TGTGCCAGCAGCTTAGAGGGTTATGTGGGCGATGAGCAGTTCTTC.

The J gene is TRBJ1-5, the V gene TRBV18; D unresolved. This CDR3 contains 15 residues. Germline-derived CDR1 and CDR2 are KGHSH and LQKENI. Trimming removed 3 bases from V and 0 bases from J, with 9 bases in between. In DNA form, the CDR3 reads TGTGCCAGCTCACCTCAGAGGTATAGCAATCAGCCCCAGCATTTT. This sequence encodes CASSPQRYSNQPQHF.

This clone was detected a few times. The chain is built from TRBV5-1 and TRBJ2-1, with D uncertain. V dropped 5 bases and J dropped 8 bases, with 11 bases sitting between them. Germline CDR1 is SGHRS and CDR2 is YFSETQ. The CDR3 runs 12 residues. The chain's CDR3 is CASSEVRDEQFF. The CDR3 DNA reads TGCGCCAGCAGTGAAGTCCGGGATGAGCAGTTCTTC.

This chain joins TRBV5-1 and TRBJ2-7; tentative D call: TRBD1 (6 bases). Germline V CDR1 and CDR2: SGHRS, YFSETQ. The CDR3 sequence is 13 residues long. V was shortened by 1 base and J by 5 bases, with 10 bases between the two germline ends. CDR3 DNA sequence: TGCGCCAGCAGCTTGTCGGACAGTGACGAGCAGTACTTC. It specifies CASSLSDSDEQYF. Drawing the rest from reference TRBV5-1 and TRBJ2-7, the complete variable domain is KAGVTQTPRYLIKTRGQQVTLSCSPISGHRSVSWYQQTPGQGLQFLFEYFSETQRNKGNFPGRFSGRQFSNSRSEMNVSTLELGDSALYLCASSLSDSDEQYFGPGTRLTVT.

This clone was detected a few times. CDR3 sequence reads: CSVQYRGRHNEQFF. CDR3 DNA: TGCAGCGTTCAATACAGGGGGCGCCACAATGAGCAGTTCTTC. V is TRBV29-1 and J is TRBJ2-1, with 9 bases matching TRBD1. The CDR3 covers 14 residues. V lost 5 bases, J lost 5 bases, and 7 bases stayed unmatched. Germline assignment: CDR1 SQVTM and CDR2 ANQGSEA.

Comment on this clone: In the same sample, other DNA sequences code for this CDR3. The chain recombines TRBV6-5 with TRBJ2-1; possible D gene TRBD2, 5 bases. Germline CDR1 reads MNHEY; CDR2 reads SVGAGI. With 7 bases removed from V and 4 bases from J, the gap between germline ends came to 8 bases. This CDR3 has 12 amino acids. Here the CDR3 DNA reads TGTGCCAGCACTGGAGGATACAATGAGCAGTTCTTC. Residues: CASTGGYNEQFF.

The chain is built from TRBV24-1 and TRBJ2-5, with 9 bases identical to TRBD1. V shed 3 bases, J shed 5 bases, and the junction held 9 bases outside the gene matches. CDR3 length: 16 residues. CDR1 is KGHDR and CDR2 is SFDVKD in the germline V gene. DNA of the CDR3: TGTGCCACCAGTGATCCTTCGCGACAGGGGGAGGAGACCCAGTACTTC. Translation gives CATSDPSRQGEETQYF.

The V and J genes are TRBV25-1 and TRBJ1-4, with D possibly being TRBD1 (6 bases). The germline CDR1 and CDR2 sequences are MGHDK and SYGVNS. The ends were cut back, 3 bases at V and 3 bases at J, with 11 bases in the middle. This CDR3 is 15 amino acids long. The CDR3 spells CASSDAGDPNEKLFF. In DNA form, the CDR3 reads TGTGCCAGCAGTGATGCAGGGGACCCTAATGAAAAACTGTTTTTT. Filled out from reference TRBV25-1 and TRBJ1-4, the complete variable domain reads EADIYQTPRYLVIGTGKKITLECSQTMGHDKMYWYQQDPGMELHLIHYSYGVNSTEKGDLSSESTVSRIRTEHFPLTLESARPSHTSQYLCASSDAGDPNEKLFFGSGTQLSVL.

The chain uses TRBV10-3 and TRBJ1-1; D is possibly TRBD1 (5 bases). CDR3 length: 13 residues. Trimming took 5 bases from V and 1 from J, leaving 8 bases between them. CDR1 is ENHRY, CDR2 SYGVKD, per germline. CDR3 coding DNA: TGTGCCATCAGTCTACAGGAGAACACTGAAGCTTTCTTT. Translating it yields CAISLQENTEAFF.

This clone came up once. CDR3 nucleotide sequence: TGTGCCAGCAGCGAAGGTACAGGCCCCAATCAGCCCCAGCATTTT. It translates to CASSEGTGPNQPQHF. The J gene is TRBJ1-5, the V gene TRBV7-2, with a possible D match to TRBD1 (5 bases). Germline CDR1 and CDR2: SGHTA and FQGNSA. The V end lost 5 bases, the J end lost 3 bases, and 14 bases lay between the germline ends. CDR3 length: 15 residues. Combining the CDR3 with reference TRBV7-2 and TRBJ1-5 gives the whole variable domain GAGVSQSPSNKVTEKGKDVELRCDPISGHTALYWYRQSLGQGLEFLIYFQGNSAPDKSGLPSDRFSAERTGGSVSTLTIQRTQQEDSAVYLCASSEGTGPNQPQHFGDGTRLSIL.